This TCR beta chain was identified during a study of blood T cell repertoires in COVID-19. Profiled with immunoSEQ multiplex PCR; TCRdb holds only in-frame clones, not every one. Of some 150,000 clones in the sample, around 89% were seen once. Germline CDR1 and CDR2: MNHEY and SVGAGI. The V and J ends lost 6 bases and 4 bases, in that order; junction bases with no gene match: 7. The CDR3 loop spans 15 amino acids. The sample taken for sequencing was peripheral blood. The chain carries TRBV6-5 and TRBJ2-3; 10 nucleotides align to TRBD2. The sequence derives from a man in his sixties with active or convalescent COVID-19. CDR3 sequence reads: CASRTSGGAADTQYF. The DNA for the CDR3 is TGTGCCAGCAGAACGAGCGGGGGGGCCGCAGATACGCAGTATTTT.